This section outlines one TCR beta chain sequence together with its context. This sample was taken from a study of T cell responses to AZD1222 COVID-19 vaccine. The method was immunoSEQ multiplex PCR; TCRdb's version includes in-frame clones alone and lacks a portion of them. The sample lists fewer than 85,000 clones, around nine tenths occurring once. This material consisted of peripheral blood, taken 28 days after the second dose of the MenACWY control vaccine. The clonotype originates from an adult who received the MenACWY meningococcal vaccine as a control.

This chain's CDR3 is CSAGMNEQFF. The CDR3 DNA sequence: TGCAGTGCGGGGATGAATGAGCAGTTCTTC. The chain combines TRBV20-1 with TRBJ2-1; D remains unclear. V was trimmed by 6 bases and J by 7 bases, leaving 7 bases between them. The CDR3 contains 10 residues. The V gene's germline CDR1 is DFQATT and CDR2 SNEGSKA (reference sequence).